These 13 T cell receptor beta chains share one sample of origin, sequenced in a study of blood T cell repertoires in COVID-19 (dated by TCRdb to the early 2020s). Libraries came from the immunoSEQ multiplex PCR assay. TCRdb stores this immuneACCESS table with in-frame sequences only. Part of the clones is absent; in the studies checked, under half of the shortfall reflects unresolved V genes, and no reason is known for the rest. The sample yields fewer than 80,000 clones; 70% to 75% were counted once. Approximately 20% of the sample rests with the top ten. Specimen: peripheral blood. These receptors originate from a man aged 55 to 70 with acute or convalescent COVID-19.

This clone has a count of ten or more. This chain uses TRBV15 with TRBJ2-2; D is uncertain. The CDR3 is made up of 12 amino acids. V was clipped by 9 bases and J by 5 bases, with 10 bases between them. Germline V gene sequence: CDR1 LNHNV, CDR2 YYDKDF (reference sequence). CDR3 amino acids: CATAMITGELFF. The DNA of the CDR3 is TGTGCCACGGCCATGATTACCGGGGAGCTGTTTTTT.

The chain recombines TRBV20-1 with TRBJ2-1; 11 nucleotides match TRBD2. The CDR3 contains 18 residues. Germline CDR1 is DFQATT and CDR2 is SNEGSKA (reference sequence). V was clipped by 3 bases and J by 3 bases; unmatched bases: 13. DNA for the CDR3: TGCAGTGCTAGTTCAAGACTAGCGGGACTTATGGGCTACAATGAGCAGTTCTTC. Amino acids: CSASSRLAGLMGYNEQFF.

The gene calls are TRBV28 and TRBJ2-7; D remains ambiguous. Trimming removed 2 bases from V and 6 bases from J, with 5 bases in between. The CDR3 runs 11 residues. CDR1 and CDR2 (germline): MDHEN, SYDVKM. This CDR3 is CASSLGREQYF. The CDR3 DNA sequence: TGTGCCAGCAGTTTAGGGCGCGAGCAGTACTTC.

The chain combines TRBV10-2 with TRBJ2-2; the match to TRBD2 covers 14 bases. V shed 6 bases, J shed 7 bases, and the junction held 4 bases outside the gene matches. The CDR3 is 15 amino acids. From germline, CDR1 is WSHSY and CDR2 SAAADI. As DNA, the CDR3 is TGCGCCAGCAGGACTAGCGGGGGGGCAGGCGGGGAGCTGTTTTTT. This translates into CASRTSGGAGGELFF.

The J gene is TRBJ2-1, the V gene TRBV13; possibly TRBD1 for D (5 bases). The CDR3 covers 17 residues. Germline values: CDR1 PRHDT, CDR2 FYEKMQ (reference sequence). Trimming took off 5 bases at V and 5 bases at J, with 22 bases between the two ends. Here the CDR3 DNA reads TGTGCCAGCAGCCCTGCTCCAGATGGGGCTATGGACAATGAGCAGTTCTTC. Its protein product is CASSPAPDGAMDNEQFF.

This clone has only a few counts. The V and J genes are TRBV24-1 and TRBJ2-1; TRBD2 matches at 13 bases. The CDR3 loop spans 15 amino acids. CDR1 and CDR2 from the germline V gene are KGHDR and SFDVKD. V dropped 9 bases and J dropped 4; count of bases not matched to a gene: 5. The chain's CDR3 is CATGKTSGGYNEQFF. As DNA, the CDR3 is TGTGCCACCGGCAAGACTAGCGGGGGGTACAATGAGCAGTTCTTC.

The CDR3 DNA sequence: TGTGCCAGTAGCTCTAGCGGGAGGGAGCTTGGAGATACGCAGTATTTT. This encodes CASSSSGRELGDTQYF. The V call is TRBV19, the J call TRBJ2-3, with TRBD2 identical over 12 bases. CDR1 is LNHDA and CDR2 is SQIVND in the germline V gene (reference sequence). V trimming: 6 bases; J trimming: 5 bases; junction bases outside the gene matches: 9. CDR3 length equals 16 residues.

The V gene is TRBV5-1, the J gene TRBJ1-1; D is unresolved. The CDR3 consists of 13 residues. CDR1 SGHRS and CDR2 YFSETQ come from the germline V gene. Trimming stripped 0 bases from V and 2 bases from J, with 5 bases between. The CDR3 DNA is TGCGCCAGCAGCTTGGGAGTCAACACTGAAGCTTTCTTT. Its translation is CASSLGVNTEAFF. Complete variable domain (other parts from reference TRBV5-1 and TRBJ1-1): KAGVTQTPRYLIKTRGQQVTLSCSPISGHRSVSWYQQTPGQGLQFLFEYFSETQRNKGNFPGRFSGRQFSNSRSEMNVSTLELGDSALYLCASSLGVNTEAFFGQGTRLTVV.

As to this clone: The same CDR3 can be traced to other DNA sequences in this sample. The rearrangement joins TRBV5-4 to TRBJ2-2, with a weak D call TRBD2 (7 bases). V lost 4 bases, J lost 7 bases, and 20 bases lay in between. Germline CDR1 SGHNT, CDR2 YYREEE (reference sequence). This CDR3 comprises 16 residues. The CDR3 DNA is TGTGCCAGCAGCCCGGGGGCCCTAGGGGGGGGCGGGGAGCTGTTTTTT. This codes for CASSPGALGGGGELFF.

The rearrangement uses TRBV9 and TRBJ1-1; 9 bases match TRBD1. Germline CDR1 reads SGDLS; CDR2 reads YYNGEE. V lost 4 bases, J lost 4 bases, and 5 bases stayed unmatched. The length of the CDR3 is 14 residues. In nucleotides, the CDR3 is TGTGCCAGCAGCTTCCTGGACAGGGGCACTGAAGCTTTCTTT. Its protein product is CASSFLDRGTEAFF. The entire variable domain, with the rest obtained from reference TRBV9 and TRBJ1-1, is as follows: DSGVTQTPKHLITATGQRVTLRCSPRSGDLSVYWYQQSLDQGLQFLIQYYNGEERAKGNILERFSAQQFPDLHSELNLSSLELGDSALYFCASSFLDRGTEAFFGQGTRLTVV.

The chain employs TRBV11-2 and TRBJ2-5, with 8 bases identical to TRBD1. V lost 4 bases to trimming and J lost 2 bases; unmatched junction nucleotides: 6. Germline CDR1 is SGHAT and CDR2 is FQNNGV. This CDR3 has 15 amino acids. DNA for the CDR3: TGTGCCAGCAGCTCGACGACAGGGGAGCAAGAGACCCAGTACTTC. It encodes CASSSTTGEQETQYF. The full variable domain, its missing parts supplied by reference TRBV11-2 and TRBJ2-5, is EAGVAQSPRYKIIEKRQSVAFWCNPISGHATLYWYQQILGQGPKLLIQFQNNGVVDDSQLPKDRFSAERLKGVDSTLKIQPAKLEDSAVYLCASSSTTGEQETQYFGPGTRLLVL.

This rearrangement joins TRBV11-2 to TRBJ2-7; D remains ambiguous. This CDR3 is built from 12 residues. Trimming pared 6 bases from V and 0 bases from J, leaving 6 bases between. Germline CDR1 reads SGHAT; CDR2 reads FQNNGV. The CDR3 DNA sequence: TGTGCCAGCAGGCCTAACTCCTACGAGCAGTACTTC. It translates to CASRPNSYEQYF.

The sample holds many counts of this clone. The chain has TRBV7-9 and TRBJ2-6; D remains unclear. The V and J ends lost 2 bases and 0 bases respectively, with 5 bases between them. The CDR3 contains 15 residues. Germline V gene sequence: CDR1 SEHNR, CDR2 FQNEAQ (reference sequence). CDR3 residues: CASSLWHSGANVLTF. The CDR3 nucleotides are TGTGCCAGCAGCTTATGGCACTCTGGGGCCAACGTCCTGACTTTC.